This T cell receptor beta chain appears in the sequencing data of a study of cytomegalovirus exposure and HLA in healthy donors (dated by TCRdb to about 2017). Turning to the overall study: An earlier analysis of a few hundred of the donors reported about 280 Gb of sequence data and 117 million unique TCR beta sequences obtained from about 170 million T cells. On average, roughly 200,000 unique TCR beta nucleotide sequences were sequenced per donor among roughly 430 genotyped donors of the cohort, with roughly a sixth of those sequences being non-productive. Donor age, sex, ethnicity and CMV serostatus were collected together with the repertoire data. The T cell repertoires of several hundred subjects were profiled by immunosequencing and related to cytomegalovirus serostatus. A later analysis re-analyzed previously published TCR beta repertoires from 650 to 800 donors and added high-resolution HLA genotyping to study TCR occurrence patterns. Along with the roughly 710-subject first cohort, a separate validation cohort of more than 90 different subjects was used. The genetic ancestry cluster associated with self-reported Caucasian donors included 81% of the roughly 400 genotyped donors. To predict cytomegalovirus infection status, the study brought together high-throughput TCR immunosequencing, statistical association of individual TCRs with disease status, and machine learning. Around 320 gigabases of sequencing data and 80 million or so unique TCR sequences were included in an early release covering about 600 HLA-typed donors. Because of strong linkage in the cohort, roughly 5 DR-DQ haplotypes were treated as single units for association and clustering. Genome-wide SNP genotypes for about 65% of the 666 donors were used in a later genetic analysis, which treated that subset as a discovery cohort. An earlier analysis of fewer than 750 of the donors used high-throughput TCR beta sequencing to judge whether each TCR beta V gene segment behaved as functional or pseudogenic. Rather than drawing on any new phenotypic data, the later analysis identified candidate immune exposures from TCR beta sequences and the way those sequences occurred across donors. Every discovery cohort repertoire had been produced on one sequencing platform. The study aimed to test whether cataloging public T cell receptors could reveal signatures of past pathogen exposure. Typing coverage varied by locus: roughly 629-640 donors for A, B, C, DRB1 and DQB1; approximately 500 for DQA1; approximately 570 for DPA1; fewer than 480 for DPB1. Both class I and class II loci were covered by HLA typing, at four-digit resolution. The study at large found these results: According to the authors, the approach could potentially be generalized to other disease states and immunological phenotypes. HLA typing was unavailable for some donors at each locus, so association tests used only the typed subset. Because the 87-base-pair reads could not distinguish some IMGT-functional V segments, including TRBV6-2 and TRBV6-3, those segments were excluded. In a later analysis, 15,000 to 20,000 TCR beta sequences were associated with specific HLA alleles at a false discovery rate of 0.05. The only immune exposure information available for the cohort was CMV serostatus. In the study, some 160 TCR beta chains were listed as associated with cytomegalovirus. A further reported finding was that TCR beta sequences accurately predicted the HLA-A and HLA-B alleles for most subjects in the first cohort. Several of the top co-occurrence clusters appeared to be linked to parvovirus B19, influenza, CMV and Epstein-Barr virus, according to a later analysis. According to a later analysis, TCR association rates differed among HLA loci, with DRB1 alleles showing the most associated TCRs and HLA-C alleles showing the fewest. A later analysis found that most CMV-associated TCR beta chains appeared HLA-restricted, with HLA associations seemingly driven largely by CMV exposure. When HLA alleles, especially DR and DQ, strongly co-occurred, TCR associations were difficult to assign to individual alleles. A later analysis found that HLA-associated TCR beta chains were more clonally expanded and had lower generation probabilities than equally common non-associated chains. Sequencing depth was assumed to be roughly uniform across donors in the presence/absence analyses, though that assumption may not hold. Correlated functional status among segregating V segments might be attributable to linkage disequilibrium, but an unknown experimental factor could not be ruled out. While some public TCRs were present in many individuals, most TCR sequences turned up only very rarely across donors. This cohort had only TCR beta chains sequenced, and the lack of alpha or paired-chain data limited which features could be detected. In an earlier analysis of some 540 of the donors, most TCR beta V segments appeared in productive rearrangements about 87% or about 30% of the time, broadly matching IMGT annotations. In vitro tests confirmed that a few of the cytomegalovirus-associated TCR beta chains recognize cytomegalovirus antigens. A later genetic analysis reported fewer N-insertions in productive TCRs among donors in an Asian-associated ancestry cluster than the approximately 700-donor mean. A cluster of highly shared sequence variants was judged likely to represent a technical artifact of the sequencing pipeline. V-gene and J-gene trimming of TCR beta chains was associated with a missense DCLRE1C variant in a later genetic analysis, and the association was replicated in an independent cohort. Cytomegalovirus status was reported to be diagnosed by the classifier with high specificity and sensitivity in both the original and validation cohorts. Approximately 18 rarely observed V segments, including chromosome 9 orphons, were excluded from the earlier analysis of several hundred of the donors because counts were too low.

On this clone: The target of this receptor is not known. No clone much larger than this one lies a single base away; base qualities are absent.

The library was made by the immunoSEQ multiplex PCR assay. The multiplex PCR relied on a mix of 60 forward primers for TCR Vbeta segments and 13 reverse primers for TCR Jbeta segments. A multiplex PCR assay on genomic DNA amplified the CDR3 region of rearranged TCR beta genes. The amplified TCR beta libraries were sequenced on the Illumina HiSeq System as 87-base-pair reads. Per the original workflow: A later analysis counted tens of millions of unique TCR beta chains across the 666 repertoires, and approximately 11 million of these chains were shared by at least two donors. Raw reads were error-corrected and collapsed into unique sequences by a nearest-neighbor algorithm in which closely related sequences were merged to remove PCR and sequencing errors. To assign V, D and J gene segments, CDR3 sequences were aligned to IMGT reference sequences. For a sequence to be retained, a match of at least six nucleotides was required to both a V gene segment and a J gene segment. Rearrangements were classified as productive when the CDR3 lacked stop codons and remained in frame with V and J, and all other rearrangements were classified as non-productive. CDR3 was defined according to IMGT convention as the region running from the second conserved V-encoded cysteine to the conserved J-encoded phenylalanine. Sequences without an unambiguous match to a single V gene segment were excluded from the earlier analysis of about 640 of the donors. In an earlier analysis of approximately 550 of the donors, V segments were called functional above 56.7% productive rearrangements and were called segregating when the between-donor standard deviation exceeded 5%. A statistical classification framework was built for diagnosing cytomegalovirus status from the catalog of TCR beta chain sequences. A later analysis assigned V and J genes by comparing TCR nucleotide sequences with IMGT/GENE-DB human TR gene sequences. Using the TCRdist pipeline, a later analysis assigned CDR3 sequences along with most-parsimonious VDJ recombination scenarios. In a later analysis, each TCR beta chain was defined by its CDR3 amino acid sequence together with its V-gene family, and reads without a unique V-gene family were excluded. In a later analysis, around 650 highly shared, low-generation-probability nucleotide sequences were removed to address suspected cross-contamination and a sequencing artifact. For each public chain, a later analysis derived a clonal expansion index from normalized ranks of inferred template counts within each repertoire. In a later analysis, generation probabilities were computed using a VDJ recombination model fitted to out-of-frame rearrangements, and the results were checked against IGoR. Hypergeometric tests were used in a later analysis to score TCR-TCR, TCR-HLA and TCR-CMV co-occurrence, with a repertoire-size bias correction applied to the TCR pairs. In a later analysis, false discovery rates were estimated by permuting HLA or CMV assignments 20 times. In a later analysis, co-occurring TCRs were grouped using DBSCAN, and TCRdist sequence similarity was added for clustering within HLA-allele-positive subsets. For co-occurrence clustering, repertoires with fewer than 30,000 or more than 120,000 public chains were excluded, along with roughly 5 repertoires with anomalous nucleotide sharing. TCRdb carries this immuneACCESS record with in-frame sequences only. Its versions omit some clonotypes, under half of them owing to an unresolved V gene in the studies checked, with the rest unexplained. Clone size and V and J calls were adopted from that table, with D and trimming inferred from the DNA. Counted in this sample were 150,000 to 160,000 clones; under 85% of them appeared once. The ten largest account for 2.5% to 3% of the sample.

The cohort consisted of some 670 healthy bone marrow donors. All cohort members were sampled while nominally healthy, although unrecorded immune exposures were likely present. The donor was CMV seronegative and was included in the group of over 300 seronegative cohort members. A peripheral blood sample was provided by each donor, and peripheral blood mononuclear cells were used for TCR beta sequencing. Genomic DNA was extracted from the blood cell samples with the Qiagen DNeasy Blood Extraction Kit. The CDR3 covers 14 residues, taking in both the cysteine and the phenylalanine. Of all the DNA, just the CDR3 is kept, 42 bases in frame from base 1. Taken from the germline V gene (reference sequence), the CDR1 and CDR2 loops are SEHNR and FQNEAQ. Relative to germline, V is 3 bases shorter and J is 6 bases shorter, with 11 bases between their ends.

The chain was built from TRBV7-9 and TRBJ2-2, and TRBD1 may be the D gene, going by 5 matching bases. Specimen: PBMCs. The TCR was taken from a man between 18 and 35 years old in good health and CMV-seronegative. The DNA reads TGTGCCAGCAGCTTGAGCAGGGTCCCCGGGGAGCTGTTTTTT. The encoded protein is CASSLSRVPGELFF.